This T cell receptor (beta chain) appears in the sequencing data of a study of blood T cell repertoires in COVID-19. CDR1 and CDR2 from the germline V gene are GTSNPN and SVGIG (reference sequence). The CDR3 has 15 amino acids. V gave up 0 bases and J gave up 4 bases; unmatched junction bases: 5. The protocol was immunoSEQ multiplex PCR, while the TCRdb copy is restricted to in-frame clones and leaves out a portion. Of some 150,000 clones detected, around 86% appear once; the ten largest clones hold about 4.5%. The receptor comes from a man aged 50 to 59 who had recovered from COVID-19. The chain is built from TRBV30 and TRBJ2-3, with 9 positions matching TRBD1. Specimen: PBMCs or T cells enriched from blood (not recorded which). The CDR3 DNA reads TGTGCCTGGAGTGTCGGACAGGGGTTGCCAGATACGCAGTATTTT. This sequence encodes CAWSVGQGLPDTQYF.